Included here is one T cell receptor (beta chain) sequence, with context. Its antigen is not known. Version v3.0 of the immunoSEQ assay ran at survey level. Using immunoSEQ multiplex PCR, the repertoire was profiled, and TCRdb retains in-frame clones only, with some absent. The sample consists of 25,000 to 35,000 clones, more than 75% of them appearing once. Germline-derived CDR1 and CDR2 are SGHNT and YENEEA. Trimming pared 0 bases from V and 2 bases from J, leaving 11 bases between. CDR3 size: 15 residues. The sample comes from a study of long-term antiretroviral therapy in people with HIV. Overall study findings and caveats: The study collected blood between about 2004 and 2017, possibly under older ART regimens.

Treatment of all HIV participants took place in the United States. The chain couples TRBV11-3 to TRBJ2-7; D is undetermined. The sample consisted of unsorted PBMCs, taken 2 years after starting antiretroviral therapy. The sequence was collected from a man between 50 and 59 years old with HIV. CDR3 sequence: CASSLEASGTYEQYF. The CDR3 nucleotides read TGTGCCAGCAGCTTAGAGGCGTCGGGCACCTACGAGCAGTACTTC.